A single sample gave rise to the 21 T cell receptor beta chains below, sequenced in a study of blood T cell repertoires in COVID-19. Only in-frame clones appear in the TCRdb table, and some are missing; sequencing was by immunoSEQ multiplex PCR. The sample has tens of thousands of clones, 80% to 85% seen once. Sequencing was performed on peripheral blood. These receptors were collected from a human donor in a cohort sampled during active COVID-19.

CDR3 loop: CASSRRQDWRNTEAFF. CDR3 DNA: TGTGCCAGCAGCCGCAGACAGGATTGGCGGAACACTGAAGCTTTCTTT. V is TRBV5-6 and J is TRBJ1-1, with TRBD1 as a possible D gene (6 bases). The length of the CDR3 is 16 residues. Deletions cut 4 bases from V and 1 base from J, with 17 bases between. CDR1 and CDR2 (germline): SGHDT, YYEEEE.

In this sample, this clone turned up a few times. The chain combines TRBV4-1 with TRBJ2-3; 11 positions match TRBD2. The CDR3 loop spans 16 amino acids. Germline trimming cut 1 base from V and 6 bases from J; bases unmatched to any gene: 6. CDR1 is MGHRA and CDR2 is YSYEKL in the germline V gene. The CDR3 DNA reads as TGCGCCAGCAGCCAAGGGATAGCGGGGGGGAGGGATACGCAGTATTTT. Translating gives CASSQGIAGGRDTQYF.

This chain links TRBV19 with TRBJ2-1; 11 bases line up with TRBD2. With V trimmed by 8 bases and J by 4 bases, 1 base remained unmatched. Germline V gives CDR1 LNHDA, CDR2 SQIVND (reference sequence). CDR3 length: 13 amino acids. DNA of the CDR3: TGTGCCAGTGGGACTAGCGGTTACAATGAGCAGTTCTTC. Residues: CASGTSGYNEQFF.

The V call is TRBV11-3, the J call TRBJ1-4, with D perhaps TRBD1 (6 bases). Germline lookup yields CDR1 SGHNT and CDR2 YENEEA. This CDR3 has 15 amino acids. V dropped 5 bases and J dropped 0 bases, with 10 bases sitting between them. CDR3 in amino acids: CASSVRTATNEKLFF. CDR3 nucleotides: TGTGCCAGCAGCGTCAGGACAGCAACTAATGAAAAACTGTTTTTT.

This chain connects TRBV6-1 to TRBJ1-1, with TRBD1 identical over 7 bases. V dropped 3 bases and J dropped 5; count of bases not matched to a gene: 3. CDR1 is MNHNS, CDR2 SASEGT, per germline. This CDR3 spans 13 amino acids. The chain's CDR3 is CASSDEQGTEAFF. The CDR3 nucleotides read TGTGCCAGCAGTGACGAACAGGGGACTGAAGCTTTCTTT.

The rearrangement links TRBV11-2 to TRBJ2-7; 8 positions match TRBD2. Germline V gene data show CDR1 as SGHAT and CDR2 as FQNNGV. CDR3 size: 14 residues. V shed 5 bases, J shed 2 bases, and the junction held 5 bases outside the gene matches. This CDR3 reads CASSRGGTTYEQYF. The DNA of the CDR3 is TGTGCCAGCAGCCGCGGGGGGACCACCTACGAGCAGTACTTC.

This clone was seen only once. The V call is TRBV19, the J call TRBJ1-6, with TRBD1 matching over 8 bases. V trimming: 3 bases; J trimming: 6 bases; junction bases outside the gene matches: 4. Germline CDR1 reads LNHDA; CDR2 reads SQIVND (reference sequence). CDR3 length: 15 residues. CDR3 in amino acids: CASSIGQGFNSPLHF. The CDR3 region has the DNA TGTGCCAGTAGTATTGGACAGGGCTTTAATTCACCCCTCCACTTT.

The chain couples TRBV19 to TRBJ2-3, with 9 bases fitting TRBD2. The CDR3 spans 15 residues. Per germline, CDR1 LNHDA and CDR2 SQIVND (reference sequence). Germline trimming cut 6 bases from V and 2 bases from J; bases unmatched to any gene: 6. As DNA, the CDR3 is TGTGCCAGTAGGGAGCGGGGGGCCAACACAGATACGCAGTATTTT. Its protein product is CASRERGANTDTQYF.

The J gene is TRBJ2-2, the V gene TRBV9; 10 bases match TRBD2. With V trimmed by 2 bases and J by 5 bases, 9 bases remained unmatched. The germline V gene has CDR1 SGDLS and CDR2 YYNGEE. The CDR3 has 17 residues. CDR3 loop: CASSVRAGGQRTGELFF. Here the CDR3 DNA reads TGTGCCAGCAGCGTTAGAGCGGGGGGGCAAAGAACCGGGGAGCTGTTTTTT.

The chain combines TRBV5-1 with TRBJ1-5, with 8 positions matching TRBD1. The CDR3 runs to 13 residues. Losses at the gene ends were 2 bases for V and 5 bases for J; bases not matched to a gene: 0. Germline V CDR1 and CDR2: SGHRS, YFSETQ. The CDR3, as DNA: TGCGCCAGCAGCTTACAGGGGGATCAGCCCCAGCATTTT. Translation gives CASSLQGDQPQHF.

The chain recombines TRBV6-2 or TRBV6-3 with TRBJ1-5; D gene uncertain. The CDR3 length is 15 residues. Trimming shortened V by 2 bases and J by 0 bases, and 8 bases separated the two germline ends. Germline CDR1 is MNHEY and CDR2 is SVGEGT. The CDR3 DNA sequence: TGTGCCAGCAGTTACGCGCTCTATAGCAATCAGCCCCAGCATTTT. Its translation: CASSYALYSNQPQHF.

This rearrangement joins TRBV6-6 to TRBJ1-1; maybe TRBD1 (6 bases). Trimming took off 4 bases at V and 3 bases at J, with 18 bases between the two ends. The CDR3 spans 16 residues. From germline, CDR1 is MNHNY and CDR2 SVGAGI (reference sequence). CDR3 protein: CASSLSPGGGYTEAFF. The CDR3 DNA follows: TGTGCCAGCAGTTTAAGCCCGGGGGGCGGCTACACTGAAGCTTTCTTT.

This clone was seen only once. This sequence joins TRBV14 and TRBJ1-2; tentative D call: TRBD1 (5 bases). This CDR3 comprises 13 residues. Trimming stripped 3 bases from V and 8 bases from J, with 13 bases between. Per the germline V gene, CDR1 is SGHDN and CDR2 is FVKESK. In DNA form, the CDR3 reads TGTGCCAGCAGCCAGTTTACAGGCTCCGGCTACACCTTC. Its protein is CASSQFTGSGYTF.

This chain links TRBV10-3 with TRBJ2-7; 7 positions agree with TRBD1. In germline, CDR1 is ENHRY, CDR2 SYGVKD. The V and J ends lost 2 bases and 0 bases, in that order; junction bases with no gene match: 1. The CDR3 contains 14 residues. The CDR3 DNA sequence: TGTGCCATCAGTGAGACAGGGGCCTCCTACGAGCAGTACTTC. It encodes CAISETGASYEQYF.

The chain couples TRBV28 to TRBJ2-7; D ambiguous. The V end lost 4 bases, the J end lost 6 bases, and 7 bases lay between the germline ends. CDR1 MDHEN and CDR2 SYDVKM come from the germline V gene. This CDR3 comprises 11 residues. CDR3 region: CASSSPLEQYF. In nucleotides, the CDR3 is TGTGCCAGCAGTTCCCCTCTCGAGCAGTACTTC. The entire variable domain, with the rest obtained from reference TRBV28 and TRBJ2-7, is as follows: DVKVTQSSRYLVKRTGEKVFLECVQDMDHENMFWYRQDPGLGLRLIYFSYDVKMKEKGDIPEGYSVSREKKERFSLILESASTNQTSMYLCASSSPLEQYFGPGTRLTVT.

This clone was observed a few times. The rearrangement joins TRBV28 to TRBJ1-1; no clear D. In germline, CDR1 is MDHEN, CDR2 SYDVKM. This CDR3 is 14 amino acids long. V lost 7 bases, J lost 6 bases, and 18 bases lay in between. CDR3 protein: CASTRFEEFAEAFF. CDR3 DNA sequence: TGTGCCAGCACTCGATTTGAGGAGTTCGCTGAAGCTTTCTTT.

V usage is TRBV9 and J usage is TRBJ2-5; 14 nucleotides match TRBD2. After removal of 0 bases from V and 5 bases from J, the junction contained 3 bases not matched to a gene. Germline CDR1 SGDLS, CDR2 YYNGEE. The CDR3 contains 16 residues. In DNA, the CDR3 is TGTGCCAGCAGCGTAGGGACTAGCGGGGGGTTCGAGACCCAGTACTTC. Translation: CASSVGTSGGFETQYF.

V usage is TRBV19 and J usage is TRBJ2-7, with 11 bases that match TRBD1. CDR3 length: 13 amino acids. Germline V lookup: CDR1 LNHDA, CDR2 SQIVND (reference sequence). J gave up 4 bases and V 9 bases, and 5 bases lay outside the gene matches. CDR3 protein: CASRGQGGYEQYF. The DNA of the CDR3 is TGTGCCAGCCGGGGACAGGGGGGTTACGAGCAGTACTTC.

The chain recombines TRBV9 with TRBJ2-7; TRBD1 matches at 8 bases. CDR3 length equals 15 residues. CDR1 is SGDLS, CDR2 YYNGEE, per germline. V lost 2 bases to trimming and J lost 2 bases; unmatched junction nucleotides: 6. The CDR3 loop reads CASSVTGGSAYEQYF. The CDR3 nucleotides read TGTGCCAGCAGCGTCACAGGGGGATCCGCCTACGAGCAGTACTTC.

The chain is built from TRBV6-1 and TRBJ1-2, with 7 bases fitting TRBD1. Per germline, CDR1 MNHNS and CDR2 SASEGT. V shed 2 bases, J shed 3 bases, and the junction held 6 bases outside the gene matches. This CDR3 has 15 residues. The DNA for the CDR3 is TGTGCCAGCAGTGAACCGGGACAGACCCACTATGGCTACACCTTC. Translated: CASSEPGQTHYGYTF.

The rearrangement uses TRBV7-8 and TRBJ2-5; D gene unclear. V dropped 0 bases and J dropped 13 bases, with 15 bases sitting between them. Germline V CDR1 and CDR2: SGHVS, FQNEAQ. The CDR3 runs 13 residues. CDR3: CASSLAYLGYTYF. The DNA for the CDR3 is TGTGCCAGCAGCTTAGCATATCTGGGCTACACGTACTTC.